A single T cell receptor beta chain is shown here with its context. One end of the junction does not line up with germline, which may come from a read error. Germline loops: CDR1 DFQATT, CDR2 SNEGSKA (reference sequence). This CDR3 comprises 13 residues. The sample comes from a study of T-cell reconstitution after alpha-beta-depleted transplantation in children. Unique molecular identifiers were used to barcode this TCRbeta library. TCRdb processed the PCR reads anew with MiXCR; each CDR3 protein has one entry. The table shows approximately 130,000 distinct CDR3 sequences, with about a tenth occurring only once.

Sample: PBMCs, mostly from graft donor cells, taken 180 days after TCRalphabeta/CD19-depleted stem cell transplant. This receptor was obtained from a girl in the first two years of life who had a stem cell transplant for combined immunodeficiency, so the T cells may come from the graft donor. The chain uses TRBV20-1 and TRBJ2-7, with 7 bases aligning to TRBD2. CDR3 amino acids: CSARPSGSYEQYF. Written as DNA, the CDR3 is TGCAGTGCTAGGCCTAGCGGTTCCTACGAGCAGTACTTT.